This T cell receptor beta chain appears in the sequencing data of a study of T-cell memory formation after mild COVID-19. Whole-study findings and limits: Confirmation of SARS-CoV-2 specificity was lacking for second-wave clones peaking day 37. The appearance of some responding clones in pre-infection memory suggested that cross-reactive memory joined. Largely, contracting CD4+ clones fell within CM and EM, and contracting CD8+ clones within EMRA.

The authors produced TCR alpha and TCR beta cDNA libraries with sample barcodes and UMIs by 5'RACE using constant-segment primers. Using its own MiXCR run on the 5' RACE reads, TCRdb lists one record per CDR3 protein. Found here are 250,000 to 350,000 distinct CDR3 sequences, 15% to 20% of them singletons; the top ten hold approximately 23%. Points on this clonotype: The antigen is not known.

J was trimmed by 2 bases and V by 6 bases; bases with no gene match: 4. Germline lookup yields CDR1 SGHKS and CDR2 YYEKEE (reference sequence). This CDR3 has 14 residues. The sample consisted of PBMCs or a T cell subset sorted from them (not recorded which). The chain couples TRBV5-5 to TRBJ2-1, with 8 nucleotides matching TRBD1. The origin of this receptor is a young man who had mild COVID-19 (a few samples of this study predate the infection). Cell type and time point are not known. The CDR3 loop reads CASTRTGPYNEQFF. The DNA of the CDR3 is TGTGCCAGCACCCGGACAGGGCCCTACAATGAGCAGTTCTTC.